The 8 T cell receptor beta chains below all came from one sample that was sequenced in a study of blood T cell repertoires in COVID-19. The protocol was immunoSEQ multiplex PCR, while the TCRdb copy is restricted to in-frame clones and leaves out a portion. The repertoire includes about 13,000 clones, 70% to 90% of them detected once, and over 2.5% sits in the top ten. The sample consisted of peripheral blood. The receptors shown here come from a human donor in a cohort sampled during active COVID-19.

This chain uses TRBV9 with TRBJ1-6; no clear D. CDR3 length equals 16 residues. Trimming took off 0 bases at V and 1 base at J, with 8 bases between the two ends. Germline assignment: CDR1 SGDLS and CDR2 YYNGEE. The CDR3 is CASSVAGSSYNSPLHF. The CDR3 DNA sequence: TGTGCCAGCAGCGTAGCTGGCAGTTCCTATAATTCACCCCTCCACTTT.

DNA for the CDR3: TGTGCCAGCTCACCTCTGACTAGCGGGGGATACGAGCAGTACTTC. Protein product: CASSPLTSGGYEQYF. J is TRBJ2-7 and V is TRBV18; 12 nucleotides align to TRBD2. Germline V gives CDR1 KGHSH, CDR2 LQKENI. The CDR3 spans 15 residues. With 3 bases clipped from V and 4 bases from J, the junction kept 4 bases outside the gene matches.

The V and J genes are TRBV6-5 and TRBJ1-5; possibly TRBD1 for D (5 bases). Germline CDR1 reads MNHEY; CDR2 reads SVGAGI. V lost 5 bases, J lost 0 bases, and 8 bases lay in between. This CDR3 has 14 residues. The CDR3 region has the DNA TGTGCCAGCAGTCCCAGGGCTAGCAATCAGCCCCAGCATTTT. This codes for CASSPRASNQPQHF.

This clone was counted a few times. The rearrangement joins TRBV19 to TRBJ1-1, with 10 bases lining up with TRBD1. This CDR3 has 14 amino acids. Germline CDR1 and CDR2: LNHDA and SQIVND (reference sequence). V shed 3 bases, J shed 7 bases, and the junction held 5 bases outside the gene matches. The CDR3 DNA reads as TGTGCCAGTAGTATCCGGACAGGGGGTAATGAAGCTTTCTTT. It is translated as CASSIRTGGNEAFF.

J is TRBJ2-4 and V is TRBV6-2 or TRBV6-3; no clear D. Germline CDR1 MNHEY, CDR2 SVGEGT. The CDR3 consists of 14 residues. Trimming cost V 0 bases and J 1 base, with 4 bases left between them. CDR3 residues: CASSYSEAKNIQYF. CDR3 DNA: TGTGCCAGCAGTTACTCAGAGGCCAAAAACATTCAGTACTTC.

This chain uses TRBV10-3 with TRBJ1-4; TRBD1 matches 7 bases. This CDR3 has 14 residues. J gave up 3 bases and V 4 bases, and 2 bases lay outside the gene matches. Germline CDR1 ENHRY, CDR2 SYGVKD. The DNA for the CDR3 is TGTGCCATCAGTGGACAGGGAGCTAATGAAAAACTGTTTTTT. Translated, it gives CAISGQGANEKLFF.

The chain links TRBV7-8 to TRBJ1-4; TRBD1 agrees at 9 bases. V lost 5 bases to trimming and J lost 6 bases; unmatched junction nucleotides: 7. This CDR3 spans 15 amino acids. Germline V gene sequence: CDR1 SGHVS, CDR2 FQNEAQ. As DNA, the CDR3 is TGTGCCAGCAGCCCTCTTGGACAGGGGCATGAAAAACTGTTTTTT. This gives the protein CASSPLGQGHEKLFF.

The chain couples TRBV19 to TRBJ2-7; TRBD1 might be the D (6 bases). CDR3 length: 14 amino acids. Germline V gene lookup returns CDR1 LNHDA and CDR2 SQIVND (reference sequence). The V end lost 6 bases, the J end lost 0 bases, and 12 bases lay between the germline ends. The CDR3 nucleotides read TGTGCCAGTAGCGGGACATACAACTCCTACGAGCAGTACTTC. Its protein is CASSGTYNSYEQYF.